A selection of T cell receptor beta chains follows, all from one sample in a study of blood T cell repertoires in COVID-19. Profiled with immunoSEQ multiplex PCR; TCRdb holds only in-frame clones, not every one. The sample has over 250,000 clones; 70% to 90% are singletons. Input material: PBMCs or T cells enriched from blood (not recorded which). The receptor source for this set is a woman in her fifties or sixties in a cohort exposed to, infected with or recovered from COVID-19 (not recorded which). The CDR3 runs from the conserved cysteine through the conserved F or W. Each record gives: V gene, D gene, CDR3 length, clone size, J gene, CDR3 protein, CDR3 DNA. D genes are given only for firm matches. Some rows mark clone size as missing; the rest say once, few, many or name a class of expanded clone.

TRBV4-1	.	15	.	TRBJ2-3	CASSQGERKTDTQYF	TGCGCCAGCAGCCAAGGGGAGCGGAAGACAGATACGCAGTATTTT
TRBV28	TRBD1	15	.	TRBJ2-3	CASREGTGGHGTQYF	TGTGCCAGCAGAGAGGGGACAGGGGGCCATGGTACGCAGTATTTT
TRBV28	TRBD2	15	.	TRBJ2-7	CASSFQTSGSYEQYF	TGTGCCAGCAGTTTCCAGACTAGCGGGAGCTACGAGCAGTACTTC
TRBV5-1	TRBD2	20	.	TRBJ2-3	CASSSSRLAGGPPGTDTQYF	TGCGCCAGCAGCTCCTCCCGACTAGCGGGAGGCCCCCCCGGGACAGATACGCAGTATTTT
TRBV5-1	.	13	.	TRBJ1-5	CASSLFSGQPQHF	TGCGCCAGCAGCTTGTTTTCAGGTCAGCCCCAGCATTTT
TRBV10-2	TRBD1	19	.	TRBJ1-5	CASSELRRQGDVEVQPQHF	TGCGCCAGCAGTGAGTTACGGCGACAGGGGGACGTCGAGGTCCAGCCCCAGCATTTT
TRBV6-5	.	12	few	TRBJ2-1	CASSQQDNEQFF	TGTGCCAGCAGTCAACAGGACAATGAGCAGTTCTTC
TRBV3-1/TRBV3-2	TRBD1	14	.	TRBJ1-1	CASSQVTGDTEAFF	TGTGCCAGCAGCCAAGTGACAGGGGACACTGAAGCTTTCTTT
TRBV10-3	TRBD1	16	.	TRBJ1-1	CAISKEMGTARREAFF	TGTGCCATCAGCAAGGAGATGGGGACAGCACGCCGAGAAGCTTTCTTT
TRBV30	.	13	.	TRBJ2-2	CAWSALGGGELFF	TGTGCCTGGAGTGCTCTAGGGGGCGGGGAGCTGTTTTTT
TRBV6-5	.	15	.	TRBJ1-6	CASTLASSYNSPLHF	TGTGCCAGCACCTTAGCTAGCAGCTATAATTCACCCCTCCACTTT
TRBV2	TRBD1	14	few	TRBJ1-6	CASSPTGINSPLHF	TGTGCCAGCAGCCCGACAGGGATTAATTCACCCCTCCACTTT
TRBV30	.	12	.	TRBJ2-5	CAFTETQETQYF	TGTGCCTTTACAGAGACCCAAGAGACCCAGTACTTC
TRBV18	TRBD1	15	.	TRBJ1-1	CASSPPVGGNTEAFF	TGTGCCAGCTCACCACCGGTAGGGGGCAACACTGAAGCTTTCTTT
TRBV7-3	TRBD2	16	.	TRBJ2-1	CASSLGLAGAYNEQFF	TGTGCCAGCAGCTTAGGACTAGCGGGGGCCTACAATGAGCAGTTCTTC
TRBV5-6	.	13	once	TRBJ2-7	CASSRLSTHEQYF	TGTGCCAGCAGCCGATTAAGCACCCACGAGCAGTACTTC
TRBV7-3	.	13	few	TRBJ2-1	CASSAPGINEQFF	TGTGCCAGCAGCGCCCCAGGGATAAATGAGCAGTTCTTC
TRBV6-5	.	14	few	TRBJ2-7	CASSFRVSSDEQYF	TGTGCCAGCAGCTTCAGGGTGTCAAGCGACGAGCAGTACTTC
TRBV18	TRBD1	16	.	TRBJ1-5	CASSPRDRGGNQPQHF	TGTGCCAGCTCACCACGGGACAGGGGAGGCAATCAGCCCCAGCATTTT